The 7 T cell receptor beta chains below come from one sample, sequenced in a study of T-cell reconstitution after alpha-beta-depleted transplantation in children. TCRbeta library construction was performed incorporating unique molecular identifiers. TCRdb analysed the PCR reads with MiXCR anew, one entry per CDR3 protein. The sample yields some 830,000 distinct CDR3 sequences, approximately 15% seen once. Specimen: PBMCs, mostly from graft donor cells, collected 360 days after TCRalphabeta/CD19-depleted stem cell transplant. The source is a male patient between 5 and 17 years old who had a stem cell transplant for acute lymphoblastic leukemia, so the T cells may come from the graft donor.

The chain uses TRBV5-6 and TRBJ1-5; a weak D match, TRBD1 (5 bases). The V end lost 1 base, the J end lost 4 bases, and 21 bases lay between the germline ends. CDR1 and CDR2 from the germline V gene are SGHDT and YYEEEE. The CDR3 is made up of 18 amino acids. The CDR3 loop is CASSLRPFSRGLNQPQHF. The CDR3 DNA reads TGTGCCAGCAGCTTGAGACCCTTCAGCCGGGGGTTGAATCAGCCCCAGCATTTT.

This clonotype showed up just a few times. J is TRBJ2-4 and V is TRBV4-1; D is ambiguous. Germline CDR1 MGHRA, CDR2 YSYEKL. V gave up 1 base and J gave up 0 bases, with 16 bases separating them. The CDR3 has 18 residues. CDR3 protein: CASSQGMVRGLAKNIQYF. The CDR3 DNA is TGCGCCAGCAGCCAAGGAATGGTCCGTGGGCTAGCCAAAAACATTCAGTACTTC.

This rearrangement joins TRBV7-9 to TRBJ2-5; TRBD2 matches 7 bases. This CDR3 comprises 15 residues. The germline V gene has CDR1 SEHNR and CDR2 FQNEAQ (reference sequence). J gave up 5 bases and V 5 bases, and 11 bases lay outside the gene matches. The DNA for the CDR3 is TGTGCCAGCAGCCCCGCTCCTGGGCGGGGGGAGACCCAGTACTTC. It is translated as CASSPAPGRGETQYF.

This clonotype was seen repeatedly, ten times or more. The junction differs from germline at one of its ends, possibly a read error. The rearrangement uses TRBV5-1 and TRBJ2-3; D gene uncertain. CDR1 is SGHRS, CDR2 YFSETQ, per germline. The CDR3 loop spans 12 amino acids. CDR3 DNA: TGTGCCAGCAGCTTAGGGTCAGATACGCAGTATTTT. It encodes CASSLGSDTQYF. Full variable domain (remainder filled in from reference TRBV5-1 and TRBJ2-3): KAGVTQTPRYLIKTRGQQVTLSCSPISGHRSVSWYQQTPGQGLQFLFEYFSETQRNKGNFPGRFSGRQFSNSRSEMNVSTLELGDSALYLCASSLGSDTQYFGPGTRLTVL.

The chain carries TRBV12-3 or TRBV12-4 and TRBJ2-7; 10 bases are shared with TRBD2. Trimming at V came to 3 bases and at J to 3 bases, leaving 11 bases not matched to a gene. CDR3 length equals 17 residues. CDR3 sequence reads: CASSFSSGSTADYEQYF. The DNA for the CDR3 is TGTGCCAGCAGTTTTTCTAGCGGGAGTACGGCGGACTACGAGCAGTACTTC.

In this sample, this clonotype turned up many times. CDR3 DNA: TGTGCCAGCAGTGATACCCTGGGACTAGCGGGCCGGGGCTCCTACGAGCAGTACTTC. Amino acid sequence: CASSDTLGLAGRGSYEQYF. V gene TRBV25-1 combines with J gene TRBJ2-7; the match to TRBD2 covers 12 bases. Germline V gene sequence: CDR1 MGHDK, CDR2 SYGVNS. V gave up 3 bases and J gave up 0 bases; unmatched junction bases: 12. The CDR3 sequence is 19 residues long.

The rearrangement joins TRBV5-1 to TRBJ2-6; either TRBD1 or TRBD2 may fit D (6 bases each). V lost 1 base and J lost 1, with 12 bases in between. The CDR3 sequence is 17 residues long. Germline CDR1 SGHRS, CDR2 YFSETQ. CDR3 loop: CASSLKGGASGANVLTF. CDR3 DNA: TGCGCCAGCAGCTTGAAGGGGGGCGCATCTGGGGCCAACGTCCTGACTTTC.